These 10 T cell receptor beta chains were sequenced from one sample in a study of T cell responses to AZD1222 COVID-19 vaccine. TCRdb keeps only in-frame clones here, not all; method: immunoSEQ multiplex PCR. Found here are around 97,000 clones, about 90% of them singletons; the top ten hold 4.8%. The source material was peripheral blood, sampled on day 0 of AZD1222 vaccination. The receptors were sampled from an adult in good health.

This clone appeared a single time. The genes are TRBV10-3 and TRBJ2-7, with 8 bases fitting TRBD1. Germline trimming cut 4 bases from V and 1 base from J; bases unmatched to any gene: 3. This CDR3 region has 14 residues. Per the germline V gene, CDR1 is ENHRY and CDR2 is SYGVKD. The DNA of the CDR3 is TGTGCCATCAGTGCGAGGACAGGGTCCTACGAGCAGTACTTC. Translated, it gives CAISARTGSYEQYF.

CDR3 residues: CASSHSGTEGSPLHF. The CDR3 region has the DNA TGCGCCAGCAGCCATTCCGGGACGGAGGGTTCACCCCTCCACTTT. The V and J genes are TRBV4-1 and TRBJ1-6, with D maybe TRBD1 (5 bases). Germline assignment: CDR1 MGHRA and CDR2 YSYEKL. The CDR3 totals 15 residues. The germline V and J ends were trimmed by 3 bases and 9 bases, with 15 bases remaining between them.

This chain joins TRBV7-3 and TRBJ2-3; 8 bases are shared with TRBD1. CDR1 and CDR2 (germline): SGHTA, FQGTGA. The V and J ends lost 6 bases and 2 bases, in that order; junction bases with no gene match: 7. CDR3 length: 15 amino acids. CDR3 nucleotides: TGTGCCAGCAGTCTGACAGGGGCCTACACAGATACGCAGTATTTT. As protein: CASSLTGAYTDTQYF.

The chain couples TRBV6-2 or TRBV6-3 to TRBJ2-7, with 8 nucleotides matching TRBD1. Per the germline V gene, CDR1 is MNHEY and CDR2 is SVGEGT. Trimming at V came to 4 bases and at J to 3 bases, leaving 8 bases not matched to a gene. This CDR3 has 15 amino acids. The CDR3 DNA reads as TGTGCCAGCAGTTTTCAGGGGGCTCTCATCTACGAGCAGTACTTC. Protein sequence: CASSFQGALIYEQYF.

The V call is TRBV7-2, the J call TRBJ1-6; no definite D call. V lost 1 base and J lost 7, with 11 bases in between. Germline V gene sequence: CDR1 SGHTA, CDR2 FQGNSA. This CDR3 comprises 15 residues. The CDR3 nucleotides read TGTGCCAGCAGCTTAGATTGGGCGGGGAATTCACCCCTCCACTTT. This codes for CASSLDWAGNSPLHF.

The V and J genes are TRBV7-2 and TRBJ1-5, with 10 bases identical to TRBD1. J lost 6 bases, V lost 4 bases, and 3 bases had no gene match. The CDR3 totals 14 residues. CDR1 is SGHTA and CDR2 is FQGNSA in the germline V gene. The CDR3 sequence is CASSSDRGSQPQHF. The CDR3 coding sequence is TGTGCCAGCAGCTCGGACAGGGGGAGTCAGCCCCAGCATTTT.

V and J are TRBV9 and TRBJ2-2; 11 positions match TRBD2. The CDR3 covers 16 residues. Germline trimming cut 4 bases from V and 5 bases from J; bases unmatched to any gene: 7. From germline, CDR1 is SGDLS and CDR2 YYNGEE. CDR3 loop: CASSSLAGGRTGELFF. The DNA of the CDR3 is TGTGCCAGCAGCTCCTTAGCGGGGGGGCGAACCGGGGAGCTGTTTTTT.

V gene TRBV12-3 or TRBV12-4 combines with J gene TRBJ1-2; a weak D match, TRBD1 (5 bases). Trimming left V 3 bases short and J 2 bases short, with 7 bases between. The CDR3 sequence is 13 residues long. CDR3 in amino acids: CASSFAGNYGYTF. The CDR3 bases are TGTGCCAGCAGTTTTGCAGGGAACTATGGCTACACCTTC.

This chain uses TRBV4-1 with TRBJ2-1; 7 positions agree with TRBD1. With 0 bases clipped from V and 4 bases from J, the junction kept 6 bases outside the gene matches. The CDR3 is made up of 16 amino acids. CDR1 is MGHRA, CDR2 YSYEKL, per germline. This CDR3 is CASSQEDRVRYNEQFF. CDR3 coding DNA: TGCGCCAGCAGCCAAGAAGACAGGGTAAGGTACAATGAGCAGTTCTTC.

The genes are TRBV3-1 (or the pseudogene TRBV3-2) and TRBJ2-3, with 11 nucleotides matching TRBD2. After removal of 0 bases from V and 0 bases from J, the junction contained 11 bases not matched to a gene. Per germline, CDR1 LGHDT and CDR2 YNNKEL (reference sequence). The CDR3 length is 20 residues. The CDR3 sequence: CASSQEAAVSGGASTDTQYF. In nucleotides, the CDR3 is TGTGCCAGCAGCCAAGAGGCTGCGGTTAGCGGGGGGGCTAGCACAGATACGCAGTATTTT.